Sequencing of this TCR beta chain was carried out in a study of cytomegalovirus exposure and HLA in healthy donors. V lost 7 bases, J lost 5 bases, and 13 bases stayed unmatched. The CDR3 is 15 amino acids. Germline CDR1 is MNHEY and CDR2 is SVGAGI. Method: immunoSEQ multiplex PCR; TCRdb's copy keeps in-frame clones and lacks some. Counted here are under 250,000 clones, about 93% occurring once; the ten biggest clones make up approximately 0.99%. This chain connects TRBV6-5 to TRBJ1-1; 7 nucleotides agree with TRBD1. The source material was PBMCs. The clonotype comes from a woman aged 18-29 years in good health and CMV-seronegative. The CDR3 here is CASKLGLTGPTEAFF. Here the CDR3 DNA reads TGTGCCAGCAAACTCGGTCTGACAGGGCCGACTGAAGCTTTCTTT.